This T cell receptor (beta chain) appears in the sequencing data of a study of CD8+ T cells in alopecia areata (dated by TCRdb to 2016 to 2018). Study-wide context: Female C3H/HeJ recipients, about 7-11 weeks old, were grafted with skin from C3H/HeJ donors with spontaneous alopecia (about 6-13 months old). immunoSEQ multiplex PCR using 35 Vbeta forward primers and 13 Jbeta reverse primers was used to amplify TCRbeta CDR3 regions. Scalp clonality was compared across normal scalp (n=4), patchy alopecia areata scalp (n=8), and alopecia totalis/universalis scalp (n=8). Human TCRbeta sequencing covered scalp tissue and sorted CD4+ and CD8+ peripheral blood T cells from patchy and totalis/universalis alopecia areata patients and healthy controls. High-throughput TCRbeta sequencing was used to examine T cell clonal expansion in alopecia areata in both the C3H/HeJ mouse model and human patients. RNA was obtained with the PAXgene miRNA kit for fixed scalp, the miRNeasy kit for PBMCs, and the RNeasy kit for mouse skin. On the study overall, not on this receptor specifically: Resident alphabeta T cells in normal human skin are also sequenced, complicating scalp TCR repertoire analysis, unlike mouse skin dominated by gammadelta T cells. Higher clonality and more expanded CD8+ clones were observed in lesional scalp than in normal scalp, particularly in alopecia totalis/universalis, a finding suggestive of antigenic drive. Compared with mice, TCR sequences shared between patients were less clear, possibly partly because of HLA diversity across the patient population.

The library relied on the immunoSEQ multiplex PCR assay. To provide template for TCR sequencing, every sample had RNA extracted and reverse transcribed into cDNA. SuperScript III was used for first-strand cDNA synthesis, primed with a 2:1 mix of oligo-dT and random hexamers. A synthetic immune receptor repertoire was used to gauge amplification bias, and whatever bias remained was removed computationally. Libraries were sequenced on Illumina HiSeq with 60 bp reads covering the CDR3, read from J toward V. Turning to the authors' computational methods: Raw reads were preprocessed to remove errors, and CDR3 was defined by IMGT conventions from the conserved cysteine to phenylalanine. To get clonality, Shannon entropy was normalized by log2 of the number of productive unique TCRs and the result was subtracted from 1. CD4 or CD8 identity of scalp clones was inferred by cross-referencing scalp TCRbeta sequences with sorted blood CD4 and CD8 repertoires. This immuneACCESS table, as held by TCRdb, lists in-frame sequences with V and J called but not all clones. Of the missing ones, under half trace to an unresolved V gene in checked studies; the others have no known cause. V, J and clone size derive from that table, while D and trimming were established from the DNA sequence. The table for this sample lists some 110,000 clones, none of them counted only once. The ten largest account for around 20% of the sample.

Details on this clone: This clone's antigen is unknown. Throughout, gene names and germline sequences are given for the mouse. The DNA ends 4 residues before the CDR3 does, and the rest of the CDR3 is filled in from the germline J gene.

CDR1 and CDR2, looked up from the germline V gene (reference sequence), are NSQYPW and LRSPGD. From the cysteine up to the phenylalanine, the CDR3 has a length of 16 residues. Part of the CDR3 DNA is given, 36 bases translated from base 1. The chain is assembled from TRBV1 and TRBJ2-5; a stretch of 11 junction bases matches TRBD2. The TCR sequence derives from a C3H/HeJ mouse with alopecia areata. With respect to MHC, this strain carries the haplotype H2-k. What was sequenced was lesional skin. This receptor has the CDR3 CTCSAANWGGGDTQYF. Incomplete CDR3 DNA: TGCACCTGCAGTGCAGCTAACTGGGGGGGCGGGGAC.